A selection of T cell receptor beta chains follows, all from one sample in a study of radiation and T cells in renal cell carcinoma. Profiled with immunoSEQ multiplex PCR; TCRdb holds only in-frame clones, not every one. In the table there are about 64,000 clones, 65% to 80% of which are singletons. The source was blood, collected from a patient whose treatment included radiotherapy and nephrectomy. The receptor source for this set is a man in his 60s with renal cell carcinoma. The conserved cysteine and the conserved F or W are not part of the CDR3 here. Each record gives: J gene, V gene, CDR3 protein.

J: TRBJ2-7
V: TRBV7-2
CDR3: ASSSKTSASYEQY

J: TRBJ1-1
V: TRBV6-6
CDR3: ASSSGGVDTEAF

J: TRBJ2-7
V: TRBV11-3
CDR3: ASSSDRQSYEQY

J: TRBJ2-3
V: TRBV4-1
CDR3: ASSQDGSGRTDTQY

J: TRBJ1-2
V: TRBV6-6
CDR3: ASSYGTAFNYGYT

J: TRBJ1-6
V: TRBV6-5
CDR3: ASSYTTGWDSPLH

J: TRBJ2-1
V: TRBV30
CDR3: AWSDRGFSEQF

J: TRBJ2-1
V: TRBV25-1
CDR3: ASSISVEQF

J: TRBJ1-1
V: TRBV7-6
CDR3: ASSLVGLAEAF

J: TRBJ1-2
V: TRBV28
CDR3: ASSGTGGGLGYT

J: TRBJ1-1
V: TRBV5-1
CDR3: ASYSSDRVGTEAF

J: TRBJ2-1
V: TRBV5-4
CDR3: ASSLRTSGDYNEQF

J: TRBJ2-5
V: TRBV7-9
CDR3: ASSLGQGPTKETQY

J: TRBJ1-1
V: TRBV14
CDR3: ASSLNRGFGTEAF

J: TRBJ1-1
V: TRBV7-2
CDR3: ASSLFFRQGRFMNTEAF

J: TRBJ1-1
V: TRBV25-1
CDR3: ASSELGSRGMNTEAF

J: TRBJ2-1
V: TRBV7-9
CDR3: ASSWTSGADLYNEQF

J: TRBJ1-2
V: TRBV9
CDR3: ASSGQMDAYGYT

J: TRBJ2-3
V: TRBV11-3
CDR3: ASSLGFLEVSTDTQY

J: TRBJ1-1
V: TRBV28
CDR3: ASSQLVTEAF

J: TRBJ1-2
V: TRBV7-2
CDR3: ASSLGVGMTYGYT

J: TRBJ1-1
V: TRBV10-3
CDR3: AISDVGRRVRNTEAF

J: TRBJ2-1
V: TRBV15
CDR3: ATNTGTGYNEQF

J: TRBJ1-1
V: TRBV7-9
CDR3: ASSPGTGVKGNTEAF

J: TRBJ2-1
V: TRBV5-1
CDR3: ASSFAQGNNEQF

J: TRBJ2-5
V: TRBV12-5
CDR3: ASGLGGQETQY

J: TRBJ2-5
V: TRBV7-6
CDR3: ASSLAPYDYQETQY

J: TRBJ2-1
V: TRBV5-1
CDR3: ASSLAGTSPEQF

J: TRBJ1-2
V: TRBV7-7
CDR3: ASSLDRKDGYT

J: TRBJ1-2
V: TRBV20-1
CDR3: SAGGFYGYT

J: TRBJ2-7
V: TRBV6-5
CDR3: ASSYTGAAYEQY

J: TRBJ2-3
V: TRBV7-2
CDR3: ASSSQGIGTDTQY

J: TRBJ1-2
V: TRBV19
CDR3: ASSESGTQGSYGYT

J: TRBJ2-2
V: TRBV7-6
CDR3: ASSSRYGGGTGELF

J: TRBJ1-5
V: TRBV6-6
CDR3: ASSPQGAGGNQPQH

J: TRBJ1-5
V: TRBV6-6
CDR3: ASSYTYRGGGQPQH

J: TRBJ2-5
V: TRBV19
CDR3: ASSRAGLAGAGETQY

J: TRBJ2-1
V: TRBV5-1
CDR3: ASSWREGNNEQF

J: TRBJ2-1
V: TRBV5-1
CDR3: ASSLERTALGVYNEQF

J: TRBJ1-1
V: TRBV11-2
CDR3: ASSLDGTGVNTEAF

J: TRBJ1-1
V: TRBV29-1
CDR3: SVETGGIAEAF

J: TRBJ2-7
V: TRBV30
CDR3: AWTRSLDSYEQY

J: TRBJ2-3
V: TRBV5-8
CDR3: ASRRFRGADTQY

J: TRBJ2-2
V: TRBV19
CDR3: ASSLQGSGELF

J: TRBJ2-6
V: TRBV19
CDR3: ASRRDSGSSGANVLT

J: TRBJ1-1
V: TRBV9
CDR3: ASSPDGTANTEAF

J: TRBJ1-1
V: TRBV11-2
CDR3: ASSPRTGSTEAF

J: TRBJ2-7
V: TRBV29-1
CDR3: SVEDSSGGTYEQY

J: TRBJ2-5
V: TRBV10-1
CDR3: ASSMTTGGEKETQY

J: TRBJ1-2
V: TRBV27
CDR3: ASRTTGGGWYGYT

J: TRBJ2-3
V: TRBV9
CDR3: ASSVDQGWRTDTQY

J: TRBJ2-2
V: TRBV11-3
CDR3: ASSLGTSAYTGELF

J: TRBJ1-4
V: TRBV12-5
CDR3: ASGLPGRGEKLF